The clone carrying this T cell receptor beta chain was detected many times. Its antigen is not known. From the multiplex PCR reads, TCRdb called clonotypes with MiXCR, one entry per CDR3 protein. The repertoire includes about 47,000 distinct CDR3 sequences, 23% of them detected once, and about 7.6% sits in the top ten. This CDR3 has 14 residues. Trimming removed 5 bases at V and 2 bases at J, with 13 bases between. Germline CDR1 SSHAT, CDR2 FNYEAQ (reference sequence). This sample is part of a study of breast tumors, draining lymph nodes, adjacent tissues. Overall study results and limits: Tumor and nontumor repertoires were significantly more similar in luminal-like than in basal-like breast cancer. Data fit most tumor T cells coming from lymph node, expanding in tumor. That most tumor T cells come from lymph nodes remained unproven.

The sequenced material came from breast tumor tissue. V is TRBV7-7 and J is TRBJ2-7; TRBD1 is a possible D gene (5 bases). The sequence derives from a female donor with breast cancer. Some clones in this sample may be carry-over from other donors' samples. The CDR3 loop is CASSPPPGPYEQYF. CDR3 coding DNA: TGTGCCAGCAGCCCCCCGCCAGGGCCCTACGAGCAGTACTTC.